This T cell receptor (beta chain) was identified during a study of cytomegalovirus exposure and HLA in healthy donors. Study details: T cells numbering about 200 million yielded some 100 million unique TCR beta sequences in an earlier analysis.

The PCR contained 60 Vbeta and 13 Jbeta primers. The data were produced by immunoSEQ multiplex PCR, yet TCRdb's version contains in-frame clones alone and is incomplete. The repertoire has 150,000 to 200,000 clones, 75% of them found once; the top ten carry 4.9%. Donors counted as nominally healthy when sampled, yet unrecorded immune exposures were likely. Trimming took off 0 bases at V and 3 bases at J, with 12 bases between the two ends. The CDR3 contains 16 residues. The V gene's germline CDR1 is MNHNS and CDR2 SASEGT. Findings and caveats of the study: Presence/absence analyses supposed approximately even sequencing depth among donors. 87-base-pair reads could not separate some V segments, including TRBV6-2 and TRBV6-3.

Notes on this clone: The target antigen is unknown.

This rearrangement joins TRBV6-1 to TRBJ1-3; possibly TRBD1 for D (5 bases). The source material was PBMCs. The TCR sequence derives from a male donor in good health and CMV-seronegative. This CDR3 reads CASSEALGAGGNTIYF. In DNA form, the CDR3 reads TGTGCCAGCAGTGAAGCTTTAGGGGCAGGTGGAAACACCATATATTTT.